These 24 T cell receptor beta chains originate from one sample sequenced in a study of monozygotic twins with inflammatory bowel disease. TCRdb re-called the 5' RACE reads and shows each CDR3 protein once, DNA omitted. With some 170,000 distinct CDR3 sequences in the sample, the ten largest clones hold approximately 3%. Material: blood. All receptors come from a human donor with ulcerative colitis or Crohn's disease, or a healthy co-twin of an affected twin (not recorded which).

The chain links TRBV28 to TRBJ1-2. Germline lookup yields CDR1 MDHEN and CDR2 SYDVKM. The CDR3 spans 15 residues. Here the CDR3 reads CATPRAGTGGYGYTF.

This chain connects TRBV25-1 to TRBJ2-2; lacking DNA, the TRBD2 call made by TCRdb goes unchecked. The CDR3 sequence is 16 residues long. Per germline, CDR1 MGHDK and CDR2 SYGVNS. The CDR3: CASSDRAGVGTGELFF.

CDR3 sequence reads: CASSAGGAPGEKLFF. The chain couples TRBV5-1 to TRBJ1-4; TCRdb selects TRBD1, and the lack of DNA leaves this call unchecked. From germline, CDR1 is SGHRS and CDR2 YFSETQ. CDR3 length: 15 amino acids.

The chain links TRBV21-1 to TRBJ2-3; TCRdb's D call, TRBD2, is unchecked because there is no DNA. TRBV21-1 is annotated as a pseudogene. This CDR3 contains 15 residues. The CDR3 here is CASSKEVAPENTQYF.

The gene calls are TRBV5-1 and TRBJ2-3. Germline V gives CDR1 SGHRS, CDR2 YFSETQ. CDR3 length: 15 residues. The CDR3 sequence is CASSLIGVGTDTQYF.

CDR3 loop: CASSPRGSGEQFF. The chain couples TRBV19 to TRBJ2-1; TCRdb's D call, TRBD1, is unchecked because there is no DNA. Germline lookup yields CDR1 LNHDA and CDR2 SQIVND (reference sequence). This CDR3 has 13 residues.

The chain joins TRBV12-3 or TRBV12-4 to TRBJ2-3; the TCRdb call, TRBD2, lacks DNA for checking. This CDR3 region has 15 residues. The CDR3 sequence is CASSLSEGRSSTQYF.

The chain combines TRBV5-1 with TRBJ2-1. Germline V lookup: CDR1 SGHRS, CDR2 YFSETQ. The CDR3 has 15 residues. The CDR3: CASSLEQSSYNEQFF.

V gene TRBV5-1 combines with J gene TRBJ2-2; TCRdb picks TRBD1, but there is no DNA to check that call. The V gene's germline CDR1 is SGHRS and CDR2 YFSETQ. The CDR3 length is 14 residues. The CDR3 loop is CASRGQGSTGELFF.

This chain connects TRBV28 to TRBJ2-1; TCRdb picks TRBD1, but there is no DNA to check that call. The CDR3 sequence is 17 residues long. The germline V gene encodes CDR1 MDHEN and CDR2 SYDVKM. The CDR3 region is CASSFPQTEPNYNEQFF.

The chain recombines TRBV28 with TRBJ2-7; TCRdb picks TRBD1, but there is no DNA to check that call. The length of the CDR3 is 15 residues. Germline V gene sequence: CDR1 MDHEN, CDR2 SYDVKM. The chain's CDR3 is CASKGGWTGRGEQYF.

V usage is TRBV27 and J usage is TRBJ2-3; TCRdb proposes TRBD1, but this gene call is untestable without DNA. The CDR3 has 15 residues. Germline values: CDR1 MNHEY, CDR2 SMNVEV (reference sequence). The CDR3 loop is CASSPEAGLVDTQYF.

V is TRBV5-1 and J is TRBJ2-5; as DNA is missing, the TRBD1 call by TCRdb cannot be tested. The CDR3 extends over 13 amino acids. The germline CDR1 and CDR2 sequences are SGHRS and YFSETQ. CDR3 residues: CASSWTGEETQYF.

This chain joins TRBV28 and TRBJ1-2; there is no DNA to check the TCRdb D call of TRBD1. The CDR3 length is 12 residues. CDR1 MDHEN and CDR2 SYDVKM come from the germline V gene. The CDR3 is CASHTGNYGYTF.

The chain couples TRBV10-2 to TRBJ2-7. Germline-derived CDR1 and CDR2 are WSHSY and SAAADI. This CDR3 has 12 residues. The CDR3: CASSESPYEQYF.

The chain links TRBV15 to TRBJ2-3; TCRdb names TRBD2, which stays unverified in the absence of DNA. CDR1 LNHNV and CDR2 YYDKDF come from the germline V gene (reference sequence). The CDR3 is made up of 16 amino acids. CDR3 residues: CATSRGPSGTTDTQYF.

The gene calls are TRBV12-3 or TRBV12-4 and TRBJ1-1. The CDR3 extends over 16 amino acids. CDR3 loop: CASSFQDLVVNTEAFF.

The genes are TRBV5-1 and TRBJ2-1; with no DNA, the TCRdb D assignment of TRBD2 cannot be verified. The CDR3 runs to 15 residues. The germline CDR1 and CDR2 sequences are SGHRS and YFSETQ. The chain's CDR3 is CASSETSGKYNEQFF.

This chain uses TRBV7-2 with TRBJ2-2; TCRdb's D call of TRBD1 is untestable without DNA. The CDR3 runs to 15 residues. Looked up from germline, CDR1 is SGHTA and CDR2 is FQGNSA. The CDR3 spells CASSFDRGTTGELFF.

This chain links TRBV18 with TRBJ2-3. Germline V gene lookup returns CDR1 KGHSH and CDR2 LQKENI. The CDR3 loop spans 16 amino acids. The CDR3 here is CASSPPVASSTDTQYF.

The rearrangement uses TRBV29-1 and TRBJ2-7; the D gene TCRdb calls, TRBD2, cannot be checked with no DNA. In germline, CDR1 is SQVTM, CDR2 ANQGSEA. This CDR3 is 16 amino acids long. CDR3 sequence reads: CSVEGGLSGSSYEQYF.

This sequence joins TRBV5-1 and TRBJ2-7; TCRdb's D call of TRBD2 is untestable without DNA. This CDR3 contains 14 residues. CDR1 and CDR2 from the germline V gene are SGHRS and YFSETQ. This CDR3 reads CASSLGAGVYEQYF.

The chain links TRBV30 to TRBJ1-3. This CDR3 has 14 amino acids. Germline V gene data show CDR1 as GTSNPN and CDR2 as SVGIG (reference sequence). CDR3 sequence: CAWSSTSSGNTIYF.

The chain has TRBV25-1 and TRBJ2-5; TCRdb proposes TRBD1, but this gene call is untestable without DNA. Looked up from germline, CDR1 is MGHDK and CDR2 is SYGVNS. The CDR3 contains 14 residues. CDR3 sequence reads: CASDRGQVGETQYF.